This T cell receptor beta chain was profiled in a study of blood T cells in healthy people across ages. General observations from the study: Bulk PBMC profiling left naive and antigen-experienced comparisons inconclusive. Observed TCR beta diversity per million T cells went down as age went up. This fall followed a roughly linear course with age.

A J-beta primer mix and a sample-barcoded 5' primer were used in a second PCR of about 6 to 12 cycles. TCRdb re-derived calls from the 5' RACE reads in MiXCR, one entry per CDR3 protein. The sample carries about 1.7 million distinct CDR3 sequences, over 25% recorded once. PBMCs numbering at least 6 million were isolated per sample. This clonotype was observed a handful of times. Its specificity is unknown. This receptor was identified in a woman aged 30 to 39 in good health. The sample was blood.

For the CDR3, the DNA is TGTGCCAGCAGTGAACGACTGGGGGACAATGAGCAGTTCTTC. Its protein is CASSERLGDNEQFF. The gene calls are TRBV12-3 or TRBV12-4 and TRBJ2-1; D is tentatively TRBD1 or TRBD2 (5 bases each). V was cut by 5 bases and J by 5 bases, with 13 bases left in between. The CDR3 is 14 residues long.